Listed below are T cell receptor beta chains from one sample, sequenced in a study of radiation and T cells in renal cell carcinoma. The assay was immunoSEQ multiplex PCR, and TCRdb's table has in-frame clones only and misses some. The table lists roughly 20,000 clones, roughly 60% of them singletons. Sequences were derived from tumor tissue, sampled from a patient whose treatment was nephrectomy without radiotherapy. The origin of the receptors is a man aged 50-59 years with renal cell carcinoma. CDR3s include the opening cysteine and the closing phenylalanine or tryptophan. D genes are given only for firm matches. The size of a clone is reported for some rows only, either as once, few or many, or as a class for expanded clones.

clone_size,v_call,j_call,d_call,cdr3_aa,cdr3_nt
NA,TRBV5-5,TRBJ2-2,NA,CASSWGAGNTGELFF,TGTGCCAGCAGCTGGGGGGCGGGCAACACCGGGGAGCTGTTTTTT
NA,TRBV6-1,TRBJ2-3,NA,CASSEVRGDTQYF,TGTGCCAGCAGTGAAGTGAGGGGGGATACGCAGTATTTT
NA,TRBV25-1,TRBJ2-7,NA,CASSYGGPGYEQYF,TGTGCCAGCAGTTACGGGGGGCCGGGCTACGAGCAGTACTTC
few,TRBV30,TRBJ1-6,NA,CAWSNRVTYNSPLHF,TGTGCCTGGAGTAACAGGGTTACCTATAATTCACCCCTCCACTTT
NA,TRBV10-3,TRBJ2-2,NA,CAISESLGAGTGELFF,TGTGCCATCAGTGAGTCATTAGGAGCGGGCACCGGGGAGCTGTTTTTT
NA,TRBV18,TRBJ2-3,NA,CASSPPGSRTDTQYF,TGTGCCAGCTCACCTCCCGGGTCTCGCACAGATACGCAGTATTTT
NA,TRBV7-9,TRBJ2-7,NA,CASSFREGALYEQYF,TGTGCCAGCAGCTTCAGGGAGGGGGCCCTCTACGAGCAGTACTTC
few,TRBV30,TRBJ1-6,NA,CAWSVGQGNSPLHF,TGTGCCTGGAGTGTAGGGCAGGGTAATTCACCCCTCCACTTT
NA,TRBV6-5,TRBJ1-2,NA,CASSSHQSYYGYTF,TGTGCCAGCAGTTCCCATCAGTCTTACTATGGCTACACCTTC
few,TRBV27,TRBJ2-3,NA,CATAEGPGDTQYF,TGTGCCACTGCGGAGGGCCCGGGAGATACGCAGTATTTT
few,TRBV7-9,TRBJ1-4,TRBD1,CASSSNRGNEKLFF,TGTGCCAGCAGCTCAAACAGGGGGAATGAAAAACTGTTTTTT
NA,TRBV2,TRBJ2-3,TRBD1,CASSDGRGLNTQYF,TGTGCCAGCAGTGATGGCAGGGGGCTGAATACGCAGTATTTT
NA,TRBV2,TRBJ2-7,NA,CARGMASWEQYF,TGTGCCAGAGGGATGGCCTCGTGGGAGCAGTACTTC
NA,TRBV6-5,TRBJ2-2,NA,CASSYFAENTGELFF,TGTGCCAGCAGTTACTTTGCAGAGAACACCGGGGAGCTGTTTTTT
NA,TRBV9,TRBJ2-1,TRBD2,CASSVATTSGYNEQFF,TGTGCCAGCAGCGTAGCTACGACTAGCGGTTACAATGAGCAGTTCTTC
NA,TRBV7-9,TRBJ1-3,NA,CASSRNRDPGNTIYF,TGTGCCAGCAGCCGGAACCGGGACCCCGGAAACACCATATATTTT
NA,TRBV7-2,TRBJ1-1,NA,CASNVYGRGNTEAFF,TGTGCCAGCAACGTGTACGGGCGGGGAAACACTGAAGCTTTCTTT
few,TRBV7-3,TRBJ2-2,NA,CASSSYTGFTGELFF,TGTGCCAGCAGCTCCTATACAGGGTTCACCGGGGAGCTGTTTTTT
NA,TRBV10-2,TRBJ2-1,NA,CASTLDGTIHNEQFF,TGCGCCAGCACTTTGGACGGGACGATCCACAATGAGCAGTTCTTC
NA,TRBV19,TRBJ2-5,TRBD2,CASSPVAGEYETQYF,TGTGCCAGTAGTCCTGTAGCGGGAGAATACGAGACCCAGTACTTC
NA,TRBV29-1,TRBJ2-3,TRBD2,CSVPSGPSADTQYF,TGCAGCGTGCCTAGCGGACCAAGCGCAGATACGCAGTATTTT
NA,TRBV7-2,TRBJ1-2,NA,CASSASRGAAEGYTF,TGTGCCAGCAGCGCCTCCCGGGGGGCAGCAGAAGGCTACACCTTC
NA,TRBV28,TRBJ1-4,NA,CASSVGTIMFF,TGTGCCAGCAGTGTCGGGACAATTATGTTTTTT
few,TRBV19,TRBJ2-7,NA,CASSIGVAAPYEQYF,TGTGCCAGTAGTATAGGGGTGGCAGCCCCCTACGAGCAGTACTTC
NA,TRBV19,TRBJ2-7,NA,CASSIGGLGSYEQYF,TGTGCCAGTAGTATAGGGGGACTTGGCTCCTACGAGCAGTACTTC
NA,TRBV25-1,TRBJ1-2,NA,CASSAQGRNGYTF,TGTGCCAGCAGTGCCCAGGGCAGGAATGGCTACACCTTC
few,TRBV7-2,TRBJ1-1,NA,CASSFNGVTEAFF,TGTGCCAGCAGCTTTAACGGGGTCACTGAAGCTTTCTTT
NA,TRBV7-2,TRBJ1-1,NA,CASSLEQNTEAFF,TGTGCCAGCAGCTTAGAACAGAACACTGAAGCTTTCTTT
NA,TRBV4-1,TRBJ1-2,NA,CASSQEGGTNYGYTF,TGCGCCAGCAGCCAAGAGGGTGGTACTAACTATGGCTACACCTTC
few,TRBV11-2,TRBJ1-4,NA,CASSLLLGSNEKLFF,TGTGCCAGCAGCTTACTGTTGGGTTCTAATGAAAAACTGTTTTTT
NA,TRBV14,TRBJ1-2,NA,CASSQASAGGYTF,TGTGCCAGCAGCCAAGCCTCAGCGGGAGGCTACACCTTC
NA,TRBV29-1,TRBJ1-2,TRBD1,CSVEVGTGLDGYTF,TGCAGCGTTGAAGTGGGGACAGGGCTGGACGGCTACACCTTC
many,TRBV4-3,TRBJ2-2,NA,CASSLNRDGGELFF,TGCGCCAGCAGTTTAAACAGGGATGGGGGGGAGCTGTTTTTT
few,TRBV6-5,TRBJ2-5,NA,CASSYRMYQETQYF,TGTGCCAGCAGTTACAGGATGTACCAAGAGACCCAGTACTTC
NA,TRBV30,TRBJ1-2,TRBD1,CAWSVHRGRYGYTF,TGTGCCTGGAGTGTTCACAGGGGTCGCTATGGCTACACCTTC
NA,TRBV7-9,TRBJ1-2,NA,CASSLFDLGYTF,TGTGCCAGCAGCTTATTTGACCTCGGCTACACCTTC
NA,TRBV6-6,TRBJ1-2,NA,CASSYRGNNYGYTF,TGTGCCAGCAGTTACAGGGGGAATAACTATGGCTACACCTTC
NA,TRBV2,TRBJ1-5,NA,CASSDLPRGNQPQHF,TGTGCCAGCAGTGATCTTCCCCGGGGCAATCAGCCCCAGCATTTT
NA,TRBV29-1,TRBJ2-7,NA,CSVAVQETYEQYF,TGCAGCGTTGCGGTGCAGGAGACCTACGAGCAGTACTTC
NA,TRBV19,TRBJ1-1,TRBD1,CASSQGTNTEAFF,TGTGCCAGTTCACAGGGGACGAACACTGAAGCTTTCTTT
NA,TRBV7-8,TRBJ1-3,NA,CASSMRTVSSGNTIYF,TGTGCCAGCAGCATGCGGACAGTGAGCTCTGGAAACACCATATATTTT
NA,TRBV5-5,TRBJ2-3,NA,CASITEPSTDTQYF,TGTGCCAGCATCACGGAGCCTAGCACAGATACGCAGTATTTT
NA,TRBV2,TRBJ1-5,NA,CASSEGAVNQPQHF,TGTGCCAGCAGTGAGGGGGCAGTTAATCAGCCCCAGCATTTT
NA,TRBV7-2,TRBJ2-5,TRBD1,CASSQGQGSGETQYF,TGTGCCAGCAGCCAAGGACAGGGGAGCGGGGAGACCCAGTACTTC
few,TRBV2,TRBJ2-7,TRBD1,CASSEVGVGTGAYEQYF,TGTGCCAGCAGTGAAGTGGGGGTAGGGACAGGGGCCTACGAGCAGTACTTC
NA,TRBV7-2,TRBJ2-2,NA,CASSLRGRTGELFF,TGTGCCAGCAGCCTCAGGGGGAGGACCGGGGAGCTGTTTTTT
once,TRBV18,TRBJ1-3,NA,CASSPRSLGDSGNTIYF,TGTGCCAGCTCACCACGCTCGTTGGGGGACTCTGGAAACACCATATATTTT
NA,TRBV28,TRBJ2-1,TRBD2,CASRGLAPSSYNEQFF,TGTGCCAGCAGGGGACTAGCTCCGAGCTCCTACAATGAGCAGTTCTTC
NA,TRBV5-1,TRBJ1-1,NA,CASTGEGPKAFF,TGCGCCAGCACCGGGGAGGGCCCGAAAGCTTTCTTT
once,TRBV9,TRBJ1-2,TRBD1,CASSPQGRENGYTF,TGTGCCAGCAGCCCACAGGGGAGGGAGAATGGCTACACCTTC
few,TRBV7-6,TRBJ1-5,TRBD1,CASSQDRGNQPQHF,TGTGCCAGCAGCCAGGACAGGGGCAATCAGCCCCAGCATTTT
once,TRBV19,TRBJ2-2,TRBD1,CASSMGQATVAGELFF,TGTGCCAGTAGTATGGGACAGGCGACTGTCGCCGGGGAGCTGTTTTTT
NA,TRBV5-4,TRBJ1-2,NA,CASSLSQGSYGYTF,TGTGCCAGCAGCTTATCACAGGGCTCCTATGGCTACACCTTC
NA,TRBV5-1,TRBJ2-2,TRBD1,CASSQDRGYTGELFF,TGCGCCAGCAGCCAAGACAGGGGTTACACCGGGGAGCTGTTTTTT